This TCR beta chain derives from a study of cytomegalovirus exposure and HLA in healthy donors. About the study: Across 300 to 400 genotyped donors, approximately 80% landed in the Caucasian-associated ancestry cluster. Study conclusions and caveats: Later analysis suggested links between common viral pathogens and several top significant clusters.

This clone was seen a handful of times. Its antigen is undetermined. Germline V gene lookup returns CDR1 SNHLY and CDR2 FYNNEI. With V trimmed by 8 bases and J by 0 bases, 5 bases remained unmatched. The CDR3 covers 14 residues. In the PCR, 60 Vbeta and 13 Jbeta primers were used. Sequenced by immunoSEQ multiplex PCR; TCRdb stores in-frame clones only, minus some. Among about 190,000 clones, roughly four fifths were seen once, and the ten largest hold approximately 3.1%. What was sequenced was PBMCs. The chain recombines TRBV2 with TRBJ1-1; 8 nucleotides agree with TRBD1. The sequence came from a woman aged 25 to 39 in good health and CMV-seropositive. For the CDR3, the DNA is TGTGCCAGCGGGGGACAGGCGATGAACACTGAAGCTTTCTTT. Its protein is CASGGQAMNTEAFF.